The 10 T cell receptor beta chains in this list originate from one sample, sequenced in a study of tumor-infiltrating lymphocytes in primary liver carcinoma. Unsorted whole blood yielded blood RNA, and germline DNA was extracted as well. cDNA specific to TCR beta was made from approximately 0.55 ug of total RNA, with a constant-region primer employed for priming. Three nested multiplex PCR rounds, a slightly modified ARM-PCR, produced the libraries for TCR beta. Primers for the first two PCR rounds were TRBV1-TRBV30 forward primers and a C-beta reverse primer (about 11 cycles per round). Each CDR3 protein is one row after TCRdb ran MiXCR on the multiplex PCR reads. The table includes 150,000 to 200,000 distinct CDR3 sequences, less than 70% detected once. Sequenced sample: peripheral blood. The receptors were gathered from a woman aged 55-70 years with primary liver carcinoma and hepatitis B virus infection.

As for this clonotype: This CDR3 fails to terminate in the conserved phenylalanine or tryptophan, so it likely reflects a read error. This chain uses TRBV6-5 with TRBJ1-1; 8 bases agree with TRBD1. Per the germline V gene, CDR1 is MNHEY and CDR2 is SVGAGI. V trimming: 5 bases; J trimming: 3 bases; junction bases outside the gene matches: 11. The CDR3 consists of 16 residues. CDR3 bases: TGTGCCAGCAGTCCTCTAGACACAGGGGGATACACTGAAGCTTTCTCT. Protein product: CASSPLDTGGYTEAFS.

With respect to this clonotype: Germline and junction disagree at one end, which may indicate a read error. The chain carries TRBV6-6 and TRBJ1-5; 9 bases map to TRBD1. This CDR3 comprises 15 residues. Germline lookup yields CDR1 MNHNY and CDR2 SVGAGI (reference sequence). The CDR3 here is CARSYPDRGDQPQHF. CDR3 coding DNA: TGCGCCAGGAGTTACCCAGACAGGGGGGACCAGCCCCAGCATTTT.

To note about this clonotype: A much larger clone lies one base from this, so it may be a read error. This chain uses TRBV6-5 with TRBJ2-4, with TRBD1 matching over 9 bases. Per the germline V gene, CDR1 is MNHEY and CDR2 is SVGAGI. V lost 6 bases to trimming and J lost 4 bases; unmatched junction nucleotides: 7. The CDR3 is 15 residues long. The CDR3, as DNA: TGTGCCAGCAGCCTCATGGGACAGGGAAAAAACATTCAGTACTTC. Protein product: CASSLMGQGKNIQYF.

A remark on this clonotype: A read error may produce the germline difference seen at one junction end. The chain employs TRBV11-2 and TRBJ2-1, with 7 bases identical to TRBD2. The CDR3 is 17 residues long. Germline V CDR1 and CDR2: SGHAT, FQNNGV. The CDR3 sequence is CASSLAVVSGGGYEEFF. CDR3 DNA: TGTGCCAGCAGCTTAGCTGTAGTCTCGGGAGGCGGGTATGAGGAGTTCTTC.

This rearrangement joins TRBV12-3 or TRBV12-4 to TRBJ2-7; no clear D. V was trimmed by 4 bases and J by 6 bases, leaving 16 bases between them. This CDR3 spans 14 amino acids. The CDR3 nucleotides are TGTGCCAGCAGTTCCACGAGCCTTTACGTCGAGCAGTACTTC. As protein: CASSSTSLYVEQYF.

With regard to this clonotype: Compared with germline, one end of the junction differs, possibly owing to a read error. V gene TRBV11-2 combines with J gene TRBJ2-2; D perhaps matches TRBD2 (6 bases). Germline V gene data show CDR1 as SGHAT and CDR2 as FQNNGV. The CDR3 sequence is 15 residues long. The chain's CDR3 is CASSRSGVNTGELCF. The CDR3 DNA follows: TGTGCCAGCAGCCGATCGGGGGTTAACACCGGGGAGCTGTGTTTT.

With respect to this clonotype: A read error may explain this, as a much larger clone is one base away. V and J are TRBV5-1 and TRBJ2-1; D is unclear. CDR1 and CDR2 from the germline V gene are SGHRS and YFSETQ. This CDR3 comprises 14 residues. The CDR3 loop reads CASSLDAQYSEQFF. CDR3 bases: TGCGCCAGCAGCTTGGACGCTCAGTACAGTGAGCAGTTCTTC.

Turning to this clonotype: The junction shows a germline mismatch at one end, possibly a read error. The chain has TRBV5-4 and TRBJ2-3; D may be TRBD2 (5 bases). Germline CDR1 reads SGHNT; CDR2 reads YYREEE (reference sequence). This CDR3 has 14 amino acids. The CDR3 DNA follows: TGTGCCAGCAGCTTGGCTAGCCGCACAGATTCGCAGTATTTT. It translates to CASSLASRTDSQYF.

The V and J genes are TRBV28 and TRBJ1-5; 7 bases are shared with TRBD1. From germline, CDR1 is MDHEN and CDR2 SYDVKM. J lost 6 bases, V lost 3 bases, and 2 bases had no gene match. The length of the CDR3 is 13 residues. The CDR3 DNA reads as TGTGCCAGCAGTTTGGACAGGAGTCAGCCCCAGCATTTT. It translates to CASSLDRSQPQHF.

As to this clonotype: At one end, the junction sequence differs from germline, possibly due to a read error. This chain joins TRBV25-1 and TRBJ2-1; the D gene is possibly TRBD2 (5 bases). CDR1 is MGHDK, CDR2 SYGVNS, per germline. This CDR3 has 13 amino acids. CDR3 nucleotides: TGTGCCAGCAGTGAGTGGGAGTACAATGAGCAGATCTTC. It translates to CASSEWEYNEQIF.